Below, one T cell receptor beta chain is given with its context. The target of this receptor is not known. The sample holds no much larger clone one base away, and base qualities are not on file. Looking up the germline V gene (reference sequence) yields CDR1 SGHAT and CDR2 FQDESV. Trimming takes 2 bases from V and 7 bases from J, and the germline ends sit 8 bases apart. Including the terminal cysteine and phenylalanine, the CDR3 comprises 12 residues. CDR3 DNA only is kept here, 36 bases in frame from base 1. TCRbeta CDR3 regions were amplified from genomic DNA by means of the immunoSEQ Assay, a bias-controlled multiplex PCR. In the source study's methods: Within the assay, amplification of reference gene primers was used to estimate how many nucleated cells each sample contained. To quantify the absolute abundance of each unique TCRbeta CDR3 rearrangement, sequence reads were collapsed and filtered. For each sample, productive Simpson clonality was calculated by taking the square root of Simpson's diversity index across productive rearrangements. In its TCRdb copy, this immuneACCESS table keeps in-frame sequences only and misses some clones. Where compared with another copy, unresolved V genes explain less than half of these, and the others have no known cause. The V and J calls and clone size come from that table; D and trimming were worked out from the DNA. For this sample there are approximately 120,000 clones; under 85% appear just once. The biggest ten clones account for about a sixth of the sample.

The data derive from a study of blood T cell repertoires in COVID-19 (dated by TCRdb to 2018 to 2020). Describing the broader study: The collaborator samples originated in the United States, Italy and Spain and spanned the acute and convalescent phases of COVID-19. HLA class I and class II types, where available, came from metadata supplied by the sample provider rather than from assay-based typing. The dataset comprised deeply sampled blood TCRbeta repertoires from subjects exposed to, actively infected with, or recovered from COVID-19. The prospective study material was composed of cDNA or gDNA derived from T cells, B-cell-depleted T cells, or PBMCs. Samples came from the ongoing ImmuneRACE study (first 160 participants) plus 1,254 subjects from 6 global collaborators. The sample metadata nearly always contained a de-identified subject ID, COVID-19 status, age in years and sex. The repertoires were released in a freely available public database intended as a resource for research on the immune response to SARS-CoV-2.

Participants in the prospective study were enrolled through a virtual design, were aged 18 to 89 years, and lived in approximately 24 United States geographic areas. In the prospective study, cohorts were assigned on the basis of participant-reported clinical history obtained from a screening survey and a study questionnaire. ImmuneRACE Cohort 3 recovered participants were defined by two consecutive negative NP/OP PCR tests, healthcare professional clearance, or symptom resolution. In the prospective study, whole blood, serum and a nasopharyngeal or oropharyngeal swab were collected from each participant by mobile phlebotomists. Participants in the prospective study had the option to provide additional blood draws and questionnaires over an approximately 2-month period. Blood samples from the prospective study were shipped frozen or at room temperature prior to DNA extraction. The research as a whole found: The amount of clinical and demographic metadata varied by source and participant and was provided uncurated.

This receptor was taken from a man aged 30 to 39 who had recovered from COVID-19. The chain is encoded by TRBV11-1 joined to TRBJ1-1; the D segment cannot be called with confidence. Material: PBMCs or T cells enriched from blood (not recorded which). The DNA reads as follows: TGTGCCAGCAGCTTAAGGAGGGATGAAGCTTTCTTT. The translation is CASSLRRDEAFF.